This note documents a single T cell receptor (beta chain) sequence. A junction boundary mismatches the germline segment, possibly from a read error. This entry is derived from a study of tumor-infiltrating lymphocytes in primary liver carcinoma. Germline V CDR1 and CDR2: SNHLY, FYNNEI. The CDR3 covers 13 residues. From approximately 530 ng of total RNA, TCR beta-specific cDNA was reverse-transcribed using a constant-region primer. Libraries covering TCR beta were generated through three nested multiplex PCR rounds (using a slightly modified ARM-PCR). The first two PCR rounds, approximately 10 cycles each, used TRBV1-TRBV30 forward primers and a C-beta reverse primer. Each CDR3 protein is one row after TCRdb ran MiXCR on the multiplex PCR reads. The sample consists of roughly 45,000 distinct CDR3 sequences, less than 75% of them appearing once. DNA and RNA were both co-extracted from about 19-30 mg of bulk tissue that had not been sorted.

What was sequenced was liver tumor tissue from sampling region 5. Subset described: tumor region T5, tumor centre. This chain joins TRBV2 and TRBJ2-2; D is unclear. The receptor comes from a man between 40 and 49 years old with primary liver carcinoma and hepatitis B virus infection. CDR3 coding DNA: TGTGCCAGCAGTCCCCGCGACACCTGGGAGCTGTTTTTT. It translates to CASSPRDTWELFF.